This paragraph reports one T cell receptor (beta chain). The source of the sample is a study of blood T cell repertoires in COVID-19. This CDR3 is 14 amino acids long. CDR1 is GTSNPN, CDR2 SVGIG, per germline (reference sequence). With V trimmed by 0 bases and J by 9 bases, 2 bases remained unmatched. In the original workflow: Amplified reference gene primers provided the basis for estimating nucleated cell counts. TCRdb keeps only in-frame clones here, not all; method: immunoSEQ multiplex PCR. V, J and clone size are those of that table, while D and trimming were read from the DNA. The top ten hold approximately 1.4% of the sample, which has 200,000 to 300,000 clones, 87% seen once.

The clonotype was recovered from a woman aged 40 to 55 who had recovered from COVID-19. The chain joins TRBV30 to TRBJ1-6, with 10 positions matching TRBD1. The sequenced sample was peripheral blood. CDR3 sequence reads: CAWSVRTGGSPLHF. As DNA, the CDR3 is TGTGCCTGGAGTGTAAGGACAGGGGGTTCACCCCTCCACTTT.